The present T cell receptor (beta chain) was sequenced within a study of T-cell memory formation after mild COVID-19. On this clonotype: As yet, its antigen is unknown. One end of the junction varies from germline; a read error may be responsible.

Whole-study findings and limits: Clones that contracted from day 15 to 85 were balanced CD4/CD8, while later expanders leaned CD4+.

The CDR3 has 18 amino acids. Germline V gene sequence: CDR1 SSHAT, CDR2 FNYEAQ (reference sequence). One entry per CDR3 protein results from TCRdb running MiXCR on the 5' RACE reads. The sample consists of roughly 450,000 distinct CDR3 sequences, about a sixth of them appearing once. The TCR was taken from a man younger than 35 who had mild COVID-19 (a few samples of this study predate the infection). Cell type and time point are not known. The rearrangement joins TRBV7-7 to TRBJ2-3, with 12 positions matching TRBD2. Material: PBMCs or a T cell subset sorted from them (not recorded which). CDR3 amino acids: CASSLPPGLAGYTDTQYF. The CDR3 DNA reads TGTGCTAGCAGCTTACCCCCCGGACTAGCGGGATACACAGATACGCAGTATTTT.